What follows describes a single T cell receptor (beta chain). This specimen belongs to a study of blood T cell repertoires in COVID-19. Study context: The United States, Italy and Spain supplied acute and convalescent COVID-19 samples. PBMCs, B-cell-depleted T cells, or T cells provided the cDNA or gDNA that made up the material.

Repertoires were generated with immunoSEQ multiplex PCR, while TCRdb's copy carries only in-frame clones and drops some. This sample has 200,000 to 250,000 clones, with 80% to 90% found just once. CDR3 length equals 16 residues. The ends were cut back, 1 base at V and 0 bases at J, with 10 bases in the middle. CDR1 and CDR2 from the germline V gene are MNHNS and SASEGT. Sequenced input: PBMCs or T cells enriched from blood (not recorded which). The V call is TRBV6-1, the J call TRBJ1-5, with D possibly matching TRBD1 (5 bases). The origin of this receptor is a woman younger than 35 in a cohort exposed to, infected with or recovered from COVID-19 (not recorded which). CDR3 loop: CASSEVAGNSNQPQHF. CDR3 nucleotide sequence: TGTGCCAGCAGTGAAGTGGCAGGGAATAGCAATCAGCCCCAGCATTTT.